These 7 T cell receptor beta chains share one sample of origin, sequenced in a study of post-analysis software for immune sequencing data. The study, taken as a whole, reports: Elevated frequency relative to controls characterized four to six TRBV segments in patients, TRBV5-6, TRBV5-1 and TRBV20-1 among them.

No antigen has been assigned to these receptors. The TCR beta cDNA libraries carried unique molecular identifiers. MiXCR was run by TCRdb on the PCR reads, yielding one entry per CDR3 protein. The sample has roughly 800,000 distinct CDR3 sequences; approximately 53% are singletons. The sequenced material came from blood. The receptors originated from a girl under 18 with multiple sclerosis.

This chain uses TRBV6-2 or TRBV6-3 with TRBJ2-1; D ambiguous. Per germline, CDR1 MNHEY and CDR2 SVGEGT. V shed 2 bases and J shed 6 bases, with 11 bases lying between them. The CDR3 is made up of 14 amino acids. In DNA, the CDR3 is TGTGCCAGCAGTTACGATCAGGCTGCCAATGAGCAGTTCTTC. Translated, it gives CASSYDQAANEQFF.

The gene calls are TRBV12-3 or TRBV12-4 and TRBJ2-7; D possibly corresponds to TRBD2 (5 bases). V gave up 7 bases and J gave up 2 bases, with 15 bases separating them. This CDR3 is 14 amino acids long. CDR3 sequence: CASNRGVTTYEQYF. The CDR3 DNA is TGTGCCAGCAATCGGGGAGTTACGACCTACGAGCAGTACTTC.

V gene TRBV9 combines with J gene TRBJ2-1; 13 bases are shared with TRBD2. V shed 3 bases and J 9 bases; nucleotides not matched to a gene: 9. There are 16 residues in the CDR3. CDR1 is SGDLS, CDR2 YYNGEE, per germline. CDR3 sequence reads: CASSAPGLAGPSEQFF. DNA for the CDR3: TGTGCCAGCAGCGCCCCGGGACTAGCGGGACCTAGTGAGCAGTTCTTC.

The chain employs TRBV27 and TRBJ2-3; the D is unclear. The CDR3 totals 16 residues. CDR1 and CDR2 (germline): MNHEY, SMNVEV (reference sequence). V was shortened by 4 bases and J by 0 bases, with 14 bases between the two germline ends. The CDR3 spells CASSYVSGASTDTQYF. CDR3 nucleotides: TGTGCCAGCAGTTACGTCTCGGGTGCTAGCACAGATACGCAGTATTTT.

This clonotype was counted many times. V gene TRBV20-1 combines with J gene TRBJ2-5; D gene uncertain. The CDR3 runs 11 residues. The ends were cut back, 3 bases at V and 3 bases at J, with 5 bases in the middle. The germline gives CDR1 DFQATT, CDR2 SNEGSKA (reference sequence). CDR3 loop: CSARAEETQYF. The CDR3 nucleotides read TGCAGTGCTAGGGCGGAAGAGACCCAGTACTTC.

The rearrangement uses TRBV5-1 and TRBJ2-5; perhaps TRBD1 as D (6 bases). V shed 4 bases and J shed 11 bases, with 21 bases lying between them. Germline values: CDR1 SGHRS, CDR2 YFSETQ. This CDR3 contains 14 residues. The CDR3 coding sequence is TGCGCCAGCAGCCTACCCGGGACACCAAATGAGCAGTACTTC. Its protein product is CASSLPGTPNEQYF.

The chain employs TRBV2 and TRBJ2-2; 7 nucleotides align to TRBD2. The CDR3 runs 14 residues. The V gene end was trimmed by 2 bases and the J gene end by 3 bases; junction bases not matched to a gene: 0. CDR1 SNHLY and CDR2 FYNNEI come from the germline V gene. Here the CDR3 DNA reads TGTGCCAGCAGTGAACTAGCGGACACCGGGGAGCTGTTTTTT. Protein sequence: CASSELADTGELFF.